The 15 T cell receptor beta chains presented below share a single source sample, sequenced in a study of T cell responses to AZD1222 COVID-19 vaccine. Clones were sequenced by immunoSEQ multiplex PCR, and TCRdb holds only the in-frame ones, with some missing. Counted here are more than 150,000 clones, approximately 90% occurring once; the ten biggest clones make up under 8%. The sample in question was peripheral blood, obtained on day 0 of AZD1222 vaccination. These receptor sequences come from an adult in good health.

This clone appeared a few times. The chain joins TRBV28 to TRBJ1-4; 8 bases agree with TRBD1. This CDR3 spans 17 amino acids. Looked up from germline, CDR1 is MDHEN and CDR2 is SYDVKM. After removal of 4 bases from V and 2 bases from J, the junction contained 9 bases not matched to a gene. In nucleotides, the CDR3 is TGTGCCAGCAGTTCTCAGCGCTGGGACAGGACTAATGAAAAACTGTTTTTT. This gives the protein CASSSQRWDRTNEKLFF.

V usage is TRBV3-1 (or the pseudogene TRBV3-2) and J usage is TRBJ2-7; no definite D call. Germline values: CDR1 LGHDT, CDR2 YNNKEL (reference sequence). The CDR3 consists of 12 residues. The V and J ends lost 3 bases and 0 bases respectively, with 3 bases between them. In DNA form, the CDR3 reads TGTGCCAGCAGCCAGCCCTCCTACGAGCAGTACTTC. Its translation is CASSQPSYEQYF.

The chain is built from TRBV5-4 and TRBJ2-1, with D possibly called TRBD1 or TRBD2 (5 bases each). The CDR3 consists of 14 residues. Germline CDR1 and CDR2: SGHNT and YYREEE (reference sequence). V was shortened by 5 bases and J by 7 bases, with 16 bases between the two germline ends. Here the CDR3 reads CASSKEGLWNEQFF. The CDR3, as DNA: TGTGCCAGCAGTAAAGAGGGGCTCTGGAATGAGCAGTTCTTC.

This chain links TRBV19 with TRBJ2-2, with TRBD2 matching 10 bases. After removal of 8 bases from V and 4 bases from J, the junction contained 7 bases not matched to a gene. Germline loops: CDR1 LNHDA, CDR2 SQIVND (reference sequence). The CDR3 covers 15 residues. This CDR3 reads CASGPSGGATGELFF. Written as DNA, the CDR3 is TGTGCCAGTGGGCCTAGCGGGGGTGCCACCGGGGAGCTGTTTTTT.

The V and J genes are TRBV6-6 and TRBJ2-1; 9 bases match TRBD1. Germline V lookup: CDR1 MNHNY, CDR2 SVGAGI (reference sequence). CDR3 size: 11 residues. With 6 bases clipped from V and 14 bases from J, the junction kept 5 bases outside the gene matches. The chain's CDR3 is CASRTGDREFF. CDR3 DNA: TGTGCCAGCAGGACCGGGGACAGGGAGTTCTTC.

The V and J genes are TRBV12-3 or TRBV12-4 and TRBJ1-2; perhaps TRBD1 as D (6 bases). Trimming stripped 5 bases from V and 7 bases from J, with 14 bases between. This CDR3 has 13 residues. The CDR3 coding sequence is TGTGCCAGCAGTCCCCACAGGGAATCTGGCTACACCTTC. Amino acid sequence: CASSPHRESGYTF.

The rearrangement joins TRBV7-8 to TRBJ1-2; D not resolved. V lost 5 bases to trimming and J lost 8 bases, with 15 bases between them. Germline V gene data show CDR1 as SGHVS and CDR2 as FQNEAQ. The CDR3 contains 13 residues. The CDR3: CASSPGGINGYTF. CDR3 nucleotide sequence: TGTGCCAGCAGCCCTGGAGGGATCAACGGCTACACCTTC.

V usage is TRBV9 and J usage is TRBJ1-5; unclear D gene. V gave up 4 bases and J gave up 1 base, with 9 bases separating them. CDR1 and CDR2 (germline): SGDLS, YYNGEE. This CDR3 has 14 residues. The CDR3 here is CASSPGVSNQPQHF. The CDR3 coding sequence is TGTGCCAGCAGCCCGGGCGTGAGCAATCAGCCCCAGCATTTT.

Concerning this clone itself: One end of the junction does not line up with germline, which may come from a read error. The V and J genes are TRBV7-2 and TRBJ2-3; TRBD2 agrees at 9 bases. Germline V gives CDR1 SGHTA, CDR2 FQGNSA. The length of the CDR3 is 17 residues. CDR3 protein: CASSLGLILAGLDTQYF. Written as DNA, the CDR3 is TGTGCCAGCAGTTTAGGGCTTATTCTAGCGGGGTTAGATACGCAGTATTTT.

This clone was picked up a small number of times. The chain couples TRBV5-1 to TRBJ1-6; 8 bases line up with TRBD1. The germline CDR1 and CDR2 sequences are SGHRS and YFSETQ. V was pared by 2 bases and J by 7 bases, with 2 bases of the junction left unmatched. This CDR3 spans 14 amino acids. Here the CDR3 DNA reads TGCGCCAGCAGCTTCGGACAGGGCAATTCACCCCTCCACTTT. It encodes CASSFGQGNSPLHF.

In this sample, this clone turned up once. V gene TRBV30 combines with J gene TRBJ1-2, with 12 bases lining up with TRBD1. Per germline, CDR1 GTSNPN and CDR2 SVGIG (reference sequence). V trimming: 1 base; J trimming: 4 bases; junction bases outside the gene matches: 7. CDR3 length equals 16 residues. CDR3 sequence: CAWSDPGQGASYGYTF. The CDR3 nucleotides are TGTGCCTGGAGTGACCCGGGACAGGGGGCGTCCTATGGCTACACCTTC.

The genes are TRBV30 and TRBJ1-5; D gene uncertain. The CDR3 sequence is 15 residues long. Trimming took off 0 bases at V and 2 bases at J, with 11 bases between the two ends. The germline CDR1 and CDR2 sequences are GTSNPN and SVGIG (reference sequence). The CDR3 is CAWSVGSSGNQPQHF. Written as DNA, the CDR3 is TGTGCCTGGAGTGTCGGCTCGAGTGGCAATCAGCCCCAGCATTTT.

DNA of the CDR3: TGTGCCAGCACCTATCAGCGGGGTGAAGCTTTCTTT. It encodes CASTYQRGEAFF. The chain is built from TRBV5-6 and TRBJ1-1; D unclear. This CDR3 contains 12 residues. Germline CDR1 is SGHDT and CDR2 is YYEEEE. The germline V and J ends were trimmed by 6 bases and 7 bases, with 13 bases remaining between them.

This chain links TRBV28 with TRBJ1-6; D is possibly TRBD1 (5 bases). This CDR3 comprises 13 residues. Trimming cost V 4 bases and J 13 bases, with 14 bases left between them. Germline V gene data show CDR1 as MDHEN and CDR2 as SYDVKM. The CDR3 sequence: CASSSVGGRPLHF. Written as DNA, the CDR3 is TGTGCCAGCAGTTCCGTGGGGGGAAGGCCCCTCCACTTT. The full variable domain, in which reference TRBV28 and TRBJ1-6 provide the parts outside the CDR3, is DVKVTQSSRYLVKRTGEKVFLECVQDMDHENMFWYRQDPGLGLRLIYFSYDVKMKEKGDIPEGYSVSREKKERFSLILESASTNQTSMYLCASSSVGGRPLHFGNGTRLTVT.

The chain has TRBV9 and TRBJ1-6; 9 bases map to TRBD1. Trimming at V came to 2 bases and at J to 8 bases, leaving 2 bases not matched to a gene. There are 14 residues in the CDR3. Germline V lookup: CDR1 SGDLS, CDR2 YYNGEE. The CDR3 sequence: CASSVGQGYSPLHF. The CDR3 DNA sequence: TGTGCCAGCAGCGTCGGACAGGGGTATTCACCCCTCCACTTT. The variable domain in full, with the rest retrieved from reference TRBV9 and TRBJ1-6, is DSGVTQTPKHLITATGQRVTLRCSPRSGDLSVYWYQQSLDQGLQFLIQYYNGEERAKGNILERFSAQQFPDLHSELNLSSLELGDSALYFCASSVGQGYSPLHFGNGTRLTVT.